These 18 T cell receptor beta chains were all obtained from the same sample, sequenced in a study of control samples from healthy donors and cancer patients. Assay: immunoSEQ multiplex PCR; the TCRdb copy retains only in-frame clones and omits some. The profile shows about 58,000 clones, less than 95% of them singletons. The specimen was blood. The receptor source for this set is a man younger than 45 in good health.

The CDR3 reads CASSDLGAQPQHF. The CDR3 nucleotides are TGTGCCAGCAGTGACCTGGGGGCTCAGCCCCAGCATTTT. J is TRBJ1-5 and V is TRBV2; D might be TRBD1 (6 bases). CDR1 SNHLY and CDR2 FYNNEI come from the germline V gene. This CDR3 is 13 amino acids long. Between the trimmed V and J ends, which lost 3 bases and 6 bases, there was a span of 9 bases.

The CDR3 reads CASSFPLRLAYNEQFF. In DNA, the CDR3 is TGTGCCAGCAGTTTCCCGCTCCGACTAGCCTACAATGAGCAGTTCTTC. The genes are TRBV6-2 or TRBV6-3 and TRBJ2-1; TRBD2 might be the D (6 bases). The V end was cut by 4 bases, the J end by 2 bases, with 15 bases between. The CDR3 covers 16 residues. CDR1 MNHEY and CDR2 SVGEGT come from the germline V gene.

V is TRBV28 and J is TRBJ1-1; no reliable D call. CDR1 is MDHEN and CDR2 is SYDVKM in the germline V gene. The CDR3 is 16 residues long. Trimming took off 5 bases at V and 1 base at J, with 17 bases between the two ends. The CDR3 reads CASSLNVGWENTEAFF. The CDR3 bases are TGTGCCAGCAGTCTAAACGTCGGGTGGGAGAACACTGAAGCTTTCTTT.

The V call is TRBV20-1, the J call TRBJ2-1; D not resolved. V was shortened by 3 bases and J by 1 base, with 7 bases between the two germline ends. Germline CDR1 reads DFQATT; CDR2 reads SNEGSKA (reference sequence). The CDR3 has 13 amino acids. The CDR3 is CSASRNSYNEQFF. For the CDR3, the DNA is TGCAGTGCTAGTCGCAATTCCTACAATGAGCAGTTCTTC.

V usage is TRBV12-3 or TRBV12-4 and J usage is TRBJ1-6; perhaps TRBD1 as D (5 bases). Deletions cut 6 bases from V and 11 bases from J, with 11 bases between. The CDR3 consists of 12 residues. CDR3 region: CASSQGMPPLHF. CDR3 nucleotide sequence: TGTGCCAGCAGCCAGGGTATGCCACCCCTCCACTTT.

The CDR3 spells CATGHQGANSPLHF. Written as DNA, the CDR3 is TGTGCCACGGGACACCAAGGGGCTAATTCACCCCTCCACTTT. This chain connects TRBV19 to TRBJ1-6, with D possibly being TRBD1 (6 bases). The CDR3 runs to 14 residues. The V gene lost 10 bases and the J gene lost 6 bases, with 16 bases spanning the gap. Germline V CDR1 and CDR2: LNHDA, SQIVND (reference sequence).

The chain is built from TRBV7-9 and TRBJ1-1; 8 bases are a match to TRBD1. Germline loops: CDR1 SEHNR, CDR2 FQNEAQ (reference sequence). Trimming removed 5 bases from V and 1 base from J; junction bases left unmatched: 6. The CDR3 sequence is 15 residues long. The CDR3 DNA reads TGTGCCAGCAGCGCCGACAGGGGAGGGAACACTGAAGCTTTCTTT. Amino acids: CASSADRGGNTEAFF.

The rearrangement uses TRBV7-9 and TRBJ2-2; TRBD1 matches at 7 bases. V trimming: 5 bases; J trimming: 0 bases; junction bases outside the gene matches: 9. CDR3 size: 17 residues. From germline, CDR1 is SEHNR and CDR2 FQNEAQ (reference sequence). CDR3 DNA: TGTGCCAGCAGCCCGGCGGACAGGCTAGCGAACACCGGGGAGCTGTTTTTT. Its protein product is CASSPADRLANTGELFF.

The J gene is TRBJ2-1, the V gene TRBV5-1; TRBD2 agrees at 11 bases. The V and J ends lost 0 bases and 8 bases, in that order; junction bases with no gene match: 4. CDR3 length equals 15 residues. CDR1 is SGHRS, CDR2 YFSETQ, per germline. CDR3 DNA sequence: TGCGCCAGCAGCTTGGCTAGCGGGGGGAGCGATGAGCAGTTCTTC. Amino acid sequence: CASSLASGGSDEQFF.

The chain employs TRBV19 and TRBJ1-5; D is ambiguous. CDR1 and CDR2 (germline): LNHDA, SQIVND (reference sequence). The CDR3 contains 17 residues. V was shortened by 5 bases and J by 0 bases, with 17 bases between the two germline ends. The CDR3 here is CASSLGSSPFSNQPQHF. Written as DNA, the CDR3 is TGTGCCAGTAGTCTAGGGTCTTCACCCTTTAGCAATCAGCCCCAGCATTTT.

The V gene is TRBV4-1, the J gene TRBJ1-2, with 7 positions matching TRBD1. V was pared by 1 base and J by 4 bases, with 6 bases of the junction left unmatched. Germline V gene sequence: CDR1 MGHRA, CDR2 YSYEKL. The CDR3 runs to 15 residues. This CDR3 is CASSQGPGGAYGYTF. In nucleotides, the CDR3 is TGCGCCAGCAGCCAAGGGCCAGGGGGGGCCTATGGCTACACCTTC.

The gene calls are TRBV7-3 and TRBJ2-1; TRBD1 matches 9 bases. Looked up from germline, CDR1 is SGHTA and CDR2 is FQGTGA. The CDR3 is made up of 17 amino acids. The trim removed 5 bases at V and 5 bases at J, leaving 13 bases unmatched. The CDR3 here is CASSQTGTGFSNNEQFF. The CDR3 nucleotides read TGTGCCAGCAGCCAAACCGGGACAGGGTTTTCGAACAATGAGCAGTTCTTC.

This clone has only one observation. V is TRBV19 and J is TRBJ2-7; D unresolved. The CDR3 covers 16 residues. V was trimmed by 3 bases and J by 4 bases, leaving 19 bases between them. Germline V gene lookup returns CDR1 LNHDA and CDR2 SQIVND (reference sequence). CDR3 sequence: CASSISSEILQYEQYF. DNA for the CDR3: TGTGCCAGTAGTATTTCTTCGGAAATTCTCCAGTACGAGCAGTACTTC.

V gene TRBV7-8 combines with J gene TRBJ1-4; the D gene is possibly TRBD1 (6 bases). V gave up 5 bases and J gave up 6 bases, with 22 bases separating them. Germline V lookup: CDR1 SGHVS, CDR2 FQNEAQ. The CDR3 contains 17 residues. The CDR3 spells CASSQESTGTSDEKLFF. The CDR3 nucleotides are TGTGCCAGCAGCCAAGAATCAACAGGGACGTCAGATGAAAAACTGTTTTTT.

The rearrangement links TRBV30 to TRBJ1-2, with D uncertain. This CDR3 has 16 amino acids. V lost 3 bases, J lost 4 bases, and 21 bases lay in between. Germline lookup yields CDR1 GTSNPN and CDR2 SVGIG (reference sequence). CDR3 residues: CAWSREGPPALYGYTF. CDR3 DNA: TGTGCCTGGAGCCGGGAGGGCCCCCCCGCTCTCTATGGCTACACCTTC.

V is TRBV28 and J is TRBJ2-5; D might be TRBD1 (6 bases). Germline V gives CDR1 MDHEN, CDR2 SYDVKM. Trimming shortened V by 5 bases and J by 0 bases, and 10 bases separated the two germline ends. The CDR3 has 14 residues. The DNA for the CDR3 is TGTGCCAGCAGTCACAGGGAACACCAAGAGACCCAGTACTTC. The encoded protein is CASSHREHQETQYF.

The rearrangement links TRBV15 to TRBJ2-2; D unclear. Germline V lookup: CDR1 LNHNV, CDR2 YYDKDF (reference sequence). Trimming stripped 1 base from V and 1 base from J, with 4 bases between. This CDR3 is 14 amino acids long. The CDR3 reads CATSRVWNTGELFF. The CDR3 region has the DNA TGTGCCACCAGCAGAGTTTGGAACACCGGGGAGCTGTTTTTT.

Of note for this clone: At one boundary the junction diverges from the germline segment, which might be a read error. CDR3 nucleotide sequence: TGTGCCAGCAATTTACAGGGTACCAATGAAGCTTTCTTT. Translation gives CASNLQGTNEAFF. The chain has TRBV12-3 or TRBV12-4 and TRBJ1-1; possibly TRBD1 for D (6 bases). The CDR3 extends over 13 amino acids.